These T cell receptor beta chains were read from a single sample in a study of control samples from healthy donors and cancer patients. Produced via immunoSEQ multiplex PCR; TCRdb's table is partial and in-frame only. Seen here are 150,000 to 200,000 clones, nearly 90% observed once, and the top ten hold 1.1% to 1.5%. Sequencing was performed on blood. Receptors originate from a woman aged 50 to 65 in good health. The CDR3 runs from the conserved cysteine through the conserved F or W. The D gene is left open where the match is weak. Size is stated for part of the rows, as once, few or many counts, or as a class when the clone is expanded.

D gene	J gene	V gene	clone size	CDR3 protein	CDR3 DNA
TRBD1	TRBJ2-2	TRBV7-2	-	CASSSTGRRLRSGELFF	TGTGCCAGCAGCTCGACAGGGCGGAGACTCCGGTCCGGGGAGCTGTTTTTT
TRBD2	TRBJ2-7	TRBV5-1	-	CASSRRSGGGSSYEQYF	TGCGCCAGCAGCCGTCGTAGCGGGGGCGGAAGCTCCTACGAGCAGTACTTC
-	TRBJ2-7	TRBV2	-	CASRMDLPTYEQYF	TGTGCCAGCAGGATGGACCTACCAACCTACGAGCAGTACTTC
-	TRBJ1-6	TRBV30	-	CAWSVAGLYNSPLHF	TGTGCCTGGAGTGTAGCCGGTCTATATAATTCACCCCTCCACTTT
TRBD2	TRBJ2-1	TRBV14	-	CASSQFSGSHEQFF	TGTGCCAGCAGCCAATTTAGCGGGAGCCATGAGCAGTTCTTC
-	TRBJ1-3	TRBV14	-	CASSQNHPLIYF	TGTGCCAGCAGCCAAAACCACCCCCTCATATATTTT
-	TRBJ1-5	TRBV3-1/TRBV3-2	few	CASSADYSNQPQHF	TGTGCCAGCAGTGCTGATTATAGCAATCAGCCCCAGCATTTT
-	TRBJ1-2	TRBV6-2/TRBV6-3	once	CASSYLRWEGYTF	TGTGCCAGCAGTTACCTTCGTTGGGAGGGCTACACCTTC
-	TRBJ2-2	TRBV10-2	-	CATAQPEELFF	TGCGCCACCGCTCAACCAGAGGAGCTGTTTTTT
-	TRBJ1-5	TRBV28	-	CASSLLPGLSSQPQHF	TGTGCCAGCAGTTTATTACCGGGGTTGAGCAGTCAGCCCCAGCATTTT
-	TRBJ1-2	TRBV15	-	CAPSIRGGTGTNYGYTF	TGTGCCCCCAGCATACGGGGGGGGACGGGGACAAACTATGGCTACACCTTC
-	TRBJ2-1	TRBV3-1/TRBV3-2	-	CASSRAGVEQFF	TGTGCCAGCAGCCGGGCTGGGGTTGAGCAGTTCTTC
-	TRBJ2-1	TRBV6-1	-	CASSEQGPVGYNEQFF	TGTGCCAGCAGTGAACAGGGCCCAGTCGGATACAATGAGCAGTTCTTC
-	TRBJ1-5	TRBV27	-	CASSLRGLRNQPQHF	TGTGCCAGCAGTTTACGGGGGTTACGGAATCAGCCCCAGCATTTT
-	TRBJ1-6	TRBV5-1	few	CASRVDSYNSPLHF	TGCGCCAGCAGGGTCGATTCCTATAATTCACCCCTCCACTTT
TRBD2	TRBJ2-7	TRBV4-3	-	CASSQGLAGDYEQYF	TGCGCCAGCAGCCAAGGTCTAGCGGGAGACTACGAGCAGTACTTC
-	TRBJ2-4	TRBV5-1	-	CASSPGTFQYF	TGCGCCAGCAGCCCCGGGACTTTTCAGTACTTC
-	TRBJ2-2	TRBV4-3	-	CASSQRTGGGSGELFF	TGCGCCAGCAGCCAAAGAACAGGGGGGGGATCCGGGGAGCTGTTTTTT
-	TRBJ1-1	TRBV19	-	CASSIEDEEAEAFF	TGTGCCAGTAGTATAGAGGACGAGGAAGCTGAAGCTTTCTTT
-	TRBJ2-3	TRBV7-2	-	CASSLSIRDTQYF	TGTGCCAGCAGCTTATCTATAAGAGATACGCAGTATTTT
-	TRBJ2-1	TRBV5-4	-	CASSQKQGILYNEQFF	TGTGCCAGCAGCCAAAAGCAAGGAATACTCTACAATGAGCAGTTCTTC
TRBD2	TRBJ2-3	TRBV9	-	CASSLAGGTDTQYF	TGTGCCAGCAGTCTAGCGGGGGGCACAGATACGCAGTATTTT
-	TRBJ1-1	TRBV5-6	-	CASSPSEIYKNTEAFF	TGTGCCAGCAGCCCGTCCGAGATTTACAAAAACACTGAAGCTTTCTTT
-	TRBJ2-2	TRBV28	-	CASGGTVNTGELFF	TGTGCCAGCGGCGGGACAGTGAACACCGGGGAGCTGTTTTTT
-	TRBJ1-4	TRBV4-3	-	CASSQDPSEKLFF	TGCGCCAGCAGCCAAGATCCGTCCGAAAAACTGTTTTTT
-	TRBJ2-1	TRBV9	-	CASPEGNEQFF	TGTGCCTCACCCGAGGGGAATGAGCAGTTCTTC